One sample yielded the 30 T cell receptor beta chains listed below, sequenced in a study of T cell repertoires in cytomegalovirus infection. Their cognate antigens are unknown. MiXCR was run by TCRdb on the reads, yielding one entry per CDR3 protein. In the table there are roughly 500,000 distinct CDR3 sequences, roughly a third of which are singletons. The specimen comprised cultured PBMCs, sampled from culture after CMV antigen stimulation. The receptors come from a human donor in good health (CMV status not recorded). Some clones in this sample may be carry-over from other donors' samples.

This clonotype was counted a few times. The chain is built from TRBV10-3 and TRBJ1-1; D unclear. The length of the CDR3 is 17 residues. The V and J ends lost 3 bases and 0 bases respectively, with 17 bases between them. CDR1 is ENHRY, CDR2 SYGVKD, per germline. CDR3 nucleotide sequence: TGTGCCATCAGTGACAATAGGCATCCCACAATGAACACTGAAGCTTTCTTT. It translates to CAISDNRHPTMNTEAFF.

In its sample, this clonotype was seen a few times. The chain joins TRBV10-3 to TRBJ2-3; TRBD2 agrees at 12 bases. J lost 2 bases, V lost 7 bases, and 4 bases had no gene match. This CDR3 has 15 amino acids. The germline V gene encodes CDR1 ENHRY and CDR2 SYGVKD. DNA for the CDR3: TGTGCCATCACAGGACTAGCGGGATCCACAGATACGCAGTATTTT. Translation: CAITGLAGSTDTQYF.

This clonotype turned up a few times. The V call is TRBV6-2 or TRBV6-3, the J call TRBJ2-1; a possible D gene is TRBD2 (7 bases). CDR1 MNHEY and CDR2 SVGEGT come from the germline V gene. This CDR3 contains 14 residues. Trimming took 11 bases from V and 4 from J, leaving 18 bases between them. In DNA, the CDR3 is TGTGCCGCCCGCGGCAGGGGAGGGTACAATGAGCAGTTCTTC. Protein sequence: CAARGRGGYNEQFF.

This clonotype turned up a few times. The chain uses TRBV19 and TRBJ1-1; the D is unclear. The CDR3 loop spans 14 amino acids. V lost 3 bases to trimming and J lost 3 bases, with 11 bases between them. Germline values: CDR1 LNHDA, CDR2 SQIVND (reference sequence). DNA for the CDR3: TGTGCCAGTAGTATCTCAGGAGCAGACACTGAAGCTTTCTTT. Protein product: CASSISGADTEAFF.

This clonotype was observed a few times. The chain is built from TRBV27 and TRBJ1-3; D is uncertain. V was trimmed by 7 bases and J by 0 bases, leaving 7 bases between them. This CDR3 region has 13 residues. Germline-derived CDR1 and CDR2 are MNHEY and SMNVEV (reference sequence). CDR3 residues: CASKKISGNTIYF. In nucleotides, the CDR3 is TGTGCCAGCAAAAAGATCTCTGGAAACACCATATATTTT.

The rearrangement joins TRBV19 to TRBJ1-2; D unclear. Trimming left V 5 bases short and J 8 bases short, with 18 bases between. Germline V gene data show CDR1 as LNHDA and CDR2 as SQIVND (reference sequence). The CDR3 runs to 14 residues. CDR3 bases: TGTGCCAGTAGTGCAAATCTATTCCGAGGAGGCTACACCTTC. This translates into CASSANLFRGGYTF.

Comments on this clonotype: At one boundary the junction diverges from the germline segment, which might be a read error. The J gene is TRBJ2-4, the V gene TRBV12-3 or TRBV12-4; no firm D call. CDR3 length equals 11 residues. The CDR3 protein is CASRSFEAPSF. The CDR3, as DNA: TGTGCCAGCAGATCGTTCGAAGCCCCAAGCTTC.

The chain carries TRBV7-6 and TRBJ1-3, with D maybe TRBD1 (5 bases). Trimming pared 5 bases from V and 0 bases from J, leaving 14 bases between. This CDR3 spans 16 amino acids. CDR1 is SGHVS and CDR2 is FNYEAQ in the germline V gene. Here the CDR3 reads CASSPSEGYSGNTIYF. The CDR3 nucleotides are TGTGCCAGCAGCCCCAGCGAGGGGTACTCTGGAAACACCATATATTTT.

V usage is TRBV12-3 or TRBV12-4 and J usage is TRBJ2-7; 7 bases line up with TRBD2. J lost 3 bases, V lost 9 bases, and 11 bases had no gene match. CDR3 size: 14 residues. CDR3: CASRDSGTNYEQYF. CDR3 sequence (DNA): TGTGCCAGTCGAGACTCGGGGACTAACTACGAGCAGTACTTC.

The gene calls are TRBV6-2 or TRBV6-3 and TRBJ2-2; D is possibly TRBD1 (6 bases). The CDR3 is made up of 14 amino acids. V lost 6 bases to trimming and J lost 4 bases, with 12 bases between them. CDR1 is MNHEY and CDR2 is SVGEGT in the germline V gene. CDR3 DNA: TGTGCCAGCAGCATTCACAGGGTCACCGGGGAGCTGTTTTTT. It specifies CASSIHRVTGELFF.

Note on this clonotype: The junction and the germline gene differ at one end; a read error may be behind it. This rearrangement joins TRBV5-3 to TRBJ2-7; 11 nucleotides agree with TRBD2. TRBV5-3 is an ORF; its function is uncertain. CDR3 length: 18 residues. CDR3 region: CASSWGLAAPTRTYEQYF. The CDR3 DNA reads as TGTGCCAGCAGCTGGGGACTAGCGGCCCCAACTAGAACCTACGAGCAGTACTTC.

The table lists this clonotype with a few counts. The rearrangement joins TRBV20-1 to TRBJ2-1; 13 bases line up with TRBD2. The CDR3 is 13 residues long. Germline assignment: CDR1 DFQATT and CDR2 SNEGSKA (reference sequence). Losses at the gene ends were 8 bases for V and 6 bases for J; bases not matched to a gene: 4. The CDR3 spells CSPRTSGSNEQFF. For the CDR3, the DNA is TGCAGTCCTCGGACTAGCGGGAGCAATGAGCAGTTCTTC.

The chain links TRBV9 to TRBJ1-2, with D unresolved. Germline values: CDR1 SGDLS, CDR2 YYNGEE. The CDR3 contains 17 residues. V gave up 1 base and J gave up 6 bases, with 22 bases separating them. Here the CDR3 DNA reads TGTGCCAGCAGCGTAAAGTTTAATTGGGATGCAGTGGATGGCTACACCTTC. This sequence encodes CASSVKFNWDAVDGYTF.

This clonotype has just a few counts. CDR3 sequence reads: CASSVGIGASGNPGADTQYF. CDR3 DNA: TGTGCCAGCAGCGTAGGAATCGGGGCTAGCGGGAATCCCGGTGCAGATACGCAGTATTTT. This chain connects TRBV9 to TRBJ2-3; 9 positions agree with TRBD2. With V trimmed by 0 bases and J by 4 bases, 18 bases remained unmatched. Germline CDR1 SGDLS, CDR2 YYNGEE. The length of the CDR3 is 20 residues.

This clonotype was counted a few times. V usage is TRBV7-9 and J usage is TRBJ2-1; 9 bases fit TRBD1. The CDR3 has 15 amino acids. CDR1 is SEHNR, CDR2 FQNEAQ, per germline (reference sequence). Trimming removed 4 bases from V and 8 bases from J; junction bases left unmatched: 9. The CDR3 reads CASSSGTGSWDEQFF. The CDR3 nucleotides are TGTGCCAGCAGCTCCGGGACAGGGTCTTGGGATGAGCAGTTCTTC.

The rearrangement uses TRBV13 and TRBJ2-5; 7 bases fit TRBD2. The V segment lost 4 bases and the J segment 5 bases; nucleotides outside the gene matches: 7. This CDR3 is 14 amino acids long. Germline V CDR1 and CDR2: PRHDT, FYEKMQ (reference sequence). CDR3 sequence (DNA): TGTGCCAGCAGCTGGACTAGTGGGGCGGAGACCCAGTACTTC. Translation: CASSWTSGAETQYF.

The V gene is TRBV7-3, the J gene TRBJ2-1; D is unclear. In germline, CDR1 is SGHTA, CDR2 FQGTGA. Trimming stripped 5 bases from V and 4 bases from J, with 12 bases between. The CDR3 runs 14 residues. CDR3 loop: CASSEKLSYNEQFF. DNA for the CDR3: TGTGCCAGCAGCGAGAAATTGAGTTACAATGAGCAGTTCTTC.

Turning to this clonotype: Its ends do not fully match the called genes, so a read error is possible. DNA of the CDR3: TGTGCCAGCAGCCCTACTTCCTCGCTCTACAAGCAGTACTTC. Protein sequence: CASSPTSSLYKQYF. The gene calls are TRBV14 and TRBJ2-7; the D is unclear. The CDR3 loop spans 14 amino acids. From germline, CDR1 is SGHDN and CDR2 FVKESK.

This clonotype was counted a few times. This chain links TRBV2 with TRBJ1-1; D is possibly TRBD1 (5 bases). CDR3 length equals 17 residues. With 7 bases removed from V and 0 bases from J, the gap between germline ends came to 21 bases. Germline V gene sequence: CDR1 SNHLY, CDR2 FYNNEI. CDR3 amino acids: CASTGMRTGSMNTEAFF. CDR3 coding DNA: TGTGCCAGCACAGGGATGAGAACAGGCAGCATGAACACTGAAGCTTTCTTT.

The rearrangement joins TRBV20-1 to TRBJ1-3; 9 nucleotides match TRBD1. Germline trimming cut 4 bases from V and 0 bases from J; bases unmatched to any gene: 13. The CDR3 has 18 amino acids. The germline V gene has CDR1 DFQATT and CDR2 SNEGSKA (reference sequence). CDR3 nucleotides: TGCAGTGCTACTCTACCGTTGGGACAGGGTACCTCTGGAAACACCATATATTTT. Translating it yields CSATLPLGQGTSGNTIYF.

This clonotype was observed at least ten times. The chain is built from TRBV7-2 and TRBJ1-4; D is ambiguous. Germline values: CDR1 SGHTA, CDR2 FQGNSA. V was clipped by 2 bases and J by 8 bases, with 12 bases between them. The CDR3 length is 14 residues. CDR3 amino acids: CASSLTLDGEKLFF. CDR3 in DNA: TGTGCCAGCAGCTTAACCTTGGACGGGGAAAAACTGTTTTTT. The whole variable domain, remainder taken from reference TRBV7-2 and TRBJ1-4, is GAGVSQSPSNKVTEKGKDVELRCDPISGHTALYWYRQSLGQGLEFLIYFQGNSAPDKSGLPSDRFSAERTGGSVSTLTIQRTQQEDSAVYLCASSLTLDGEKLFFGSGTQLSVL.

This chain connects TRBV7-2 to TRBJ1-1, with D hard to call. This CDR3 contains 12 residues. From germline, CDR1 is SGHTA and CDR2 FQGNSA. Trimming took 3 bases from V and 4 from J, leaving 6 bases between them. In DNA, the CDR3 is TGTGCCAGCAGCTTGCGGAGCACTGAAGCTTTCTTT. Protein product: CASSLRSTEAFF.

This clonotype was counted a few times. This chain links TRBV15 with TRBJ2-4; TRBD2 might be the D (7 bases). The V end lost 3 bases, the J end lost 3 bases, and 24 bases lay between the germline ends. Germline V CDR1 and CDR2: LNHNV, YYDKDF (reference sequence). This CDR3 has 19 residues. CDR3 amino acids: CATSSDRRLWEGGKNIQYF. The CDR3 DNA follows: TGTGCCACCAGCAGCGACAGGCGTCTTTGGGAGGGAGGCAAAAACATTCAGTACTTC.

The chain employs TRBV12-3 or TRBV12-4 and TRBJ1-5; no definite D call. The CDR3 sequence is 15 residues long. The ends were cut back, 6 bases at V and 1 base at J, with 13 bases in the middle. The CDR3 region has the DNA TGTGCCAGCAGCAAGCCGCTGGGGAGCAATCAGCCCCAGCATTTT. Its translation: CASSKPLGSNQPQHF.

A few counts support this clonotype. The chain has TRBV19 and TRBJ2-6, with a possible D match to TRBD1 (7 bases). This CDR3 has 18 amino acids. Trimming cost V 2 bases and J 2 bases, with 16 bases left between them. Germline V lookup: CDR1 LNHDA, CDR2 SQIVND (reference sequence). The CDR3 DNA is TGTGCCAGTAGTATACCGGCAGGGGGGAATCCTGGGGCCAACGTCCTGACTTTC. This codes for CASSIPAGGNPGANVLTF.

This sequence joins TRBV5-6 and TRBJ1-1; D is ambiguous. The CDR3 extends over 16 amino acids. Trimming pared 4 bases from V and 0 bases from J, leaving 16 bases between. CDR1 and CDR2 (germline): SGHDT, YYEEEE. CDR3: CASSLGRRPMNTEAFF. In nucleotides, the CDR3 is TGTGCCAGCAGCCTCGGACGGAGGCCGATGAACACTGAAGCTTTCTTT.

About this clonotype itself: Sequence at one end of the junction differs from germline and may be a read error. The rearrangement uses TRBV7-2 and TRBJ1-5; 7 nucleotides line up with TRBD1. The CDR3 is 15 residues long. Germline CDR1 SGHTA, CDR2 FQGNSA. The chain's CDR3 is CASSPMTGSIQPQHF. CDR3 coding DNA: TGTGCCAGCAGCCCAATGACAGGGAGCATTCAGCCCCAGCATTTT. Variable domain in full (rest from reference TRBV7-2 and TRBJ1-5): GAGVSQSPSNKVTEKGKDVELRCDPISGHTALYWYRQSLGQGLEFLIYFQGNSAPDKSGLPSDRFSAERTGGSVSTLTIQRTQQEDSAVYLCASSPMTGSIQPQHFGDGTRLSIL.

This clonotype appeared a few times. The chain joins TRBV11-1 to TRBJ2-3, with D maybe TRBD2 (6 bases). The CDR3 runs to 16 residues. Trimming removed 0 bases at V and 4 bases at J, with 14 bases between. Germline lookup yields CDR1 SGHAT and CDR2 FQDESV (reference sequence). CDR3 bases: TGTGCCAGCAGCTTAGCGCTGGCGGGGATCGCAGATACGCAGTATTTT. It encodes CASSLALAGIADTQYF.

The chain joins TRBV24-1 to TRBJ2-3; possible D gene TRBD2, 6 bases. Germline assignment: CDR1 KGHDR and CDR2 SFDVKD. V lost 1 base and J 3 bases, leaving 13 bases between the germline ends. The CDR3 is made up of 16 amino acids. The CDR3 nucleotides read TGTGCCACCAGTGATTTACGGCGGGATGGGACAGATACGCAGTATTTT. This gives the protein CATSDLRRDGTDTQYF.

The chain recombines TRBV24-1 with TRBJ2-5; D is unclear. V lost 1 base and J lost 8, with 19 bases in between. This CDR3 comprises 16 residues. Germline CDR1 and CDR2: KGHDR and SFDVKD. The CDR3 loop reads CATSDFSGLSGYTQYF. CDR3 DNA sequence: TGTGCCACCAGTGATTTTTCTGGGCTTTCCGGGTATACCCAGTACTTC.